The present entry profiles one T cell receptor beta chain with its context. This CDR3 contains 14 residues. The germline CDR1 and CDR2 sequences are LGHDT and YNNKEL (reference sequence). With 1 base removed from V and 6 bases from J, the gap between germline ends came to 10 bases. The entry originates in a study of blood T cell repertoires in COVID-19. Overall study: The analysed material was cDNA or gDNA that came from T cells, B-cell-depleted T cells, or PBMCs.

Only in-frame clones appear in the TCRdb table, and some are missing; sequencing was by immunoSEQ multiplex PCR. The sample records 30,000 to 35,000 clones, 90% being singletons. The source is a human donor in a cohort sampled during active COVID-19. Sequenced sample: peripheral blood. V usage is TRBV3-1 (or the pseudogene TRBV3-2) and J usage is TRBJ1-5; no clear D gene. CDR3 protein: CASSQGAGGQPQHF. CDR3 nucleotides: TGTGCCAGCAGCCAAGGGGCGGGAGGTCAGCCCCAGCATTTT.